This T cell receptor beta chain comes out of a study of blood T cell repertoires in COVID-19. As for the study in general: The samples span acute and convalescent COVID-19 from the United States, Italy and Spain.

This CDR3 comprises 16 residues. Germline V gene sequence: CDR1 MDHEN, CDR2 SYDVKM. The ends lost 5 bases at V and 4 bases at J; junction bases unmatched: 6. Assay: immunoSEQ multiplex PCR; the TCRdb copy retains only in-frame clones and omits some. The table lists about 70,000 clones, 75% to 90% of them singletons. Sequencing was done on a sample of peripheral blood. The TCR comes from a human donor in a cohort sampled during active COVID-19. The chain combines TRBV28 with TRBJ1-3; the match to TRBD1 covers 12 bases. The CDR3 bases are TGTGCCAGCAGTGGACCGGGACAGGGGGCCGGAAACACCATATATTTT. Translation: CASSGPGQGAGNTIYF.